Described below is a single T cell receptor beta chain sequence and its context. This sample is drawn from a study of blood T cell repertoires in COVID-19. Study details: The United States, Italy and Spain were the sources of the acute and convalescent COVID-19 samples. Nucleic acid was either cDNA or gDNA, and it came from T cells, B-cell-depleted T cells, or PBMCs.

Germline V gene sequence: CDR1 SEHNR, CDR2 FQNEAQ (reference sequence). The CDR3 runs to 14 residues. V was trimmed by 7 bases and J by 3 bases, leaving 12 bases between them. Study processing details: Estimation of nucleated cell counts relied on the amplification of reference gene primers. Data came from immunoSEQ multiplex PCR; TCRdb stores just in-frame clones and leaves some out. V, J and clone size reflect that table, while D and trimming were determined from the DNA. Of 300,000 to 450,000 clones in the sample, about nine tenths are singletons; the top ten hold under 5%. This sequence originates from a woman aged 55-69 years with COVID-19, enrolled during active disease. The rearrangement uses TRBV7-9 and TRBJ1-4; possible D gene TRBD1, 5 bases. Sequencing was done on a sample of peripheral blood. The CDR3 DNA sequence: TGTGCCAGCACCGCTGGGGGGTCTAATGAAAAACTGTTTTTT. This codes for CASTAGGSNEKLFF.